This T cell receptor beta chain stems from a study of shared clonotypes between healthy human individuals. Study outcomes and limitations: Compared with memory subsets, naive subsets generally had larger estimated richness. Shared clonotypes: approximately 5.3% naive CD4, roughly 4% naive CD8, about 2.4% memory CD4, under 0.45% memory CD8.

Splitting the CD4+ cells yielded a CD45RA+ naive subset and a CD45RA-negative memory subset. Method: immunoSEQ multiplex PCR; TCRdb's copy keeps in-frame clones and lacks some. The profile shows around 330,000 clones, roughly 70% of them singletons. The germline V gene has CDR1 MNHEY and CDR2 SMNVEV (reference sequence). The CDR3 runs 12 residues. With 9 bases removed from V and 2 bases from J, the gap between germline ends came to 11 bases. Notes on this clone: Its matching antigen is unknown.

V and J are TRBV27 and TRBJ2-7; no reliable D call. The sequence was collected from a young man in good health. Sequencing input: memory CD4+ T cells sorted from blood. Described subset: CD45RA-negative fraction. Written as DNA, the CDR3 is TGTGCCAGTATCAACAAGGCCTACGAGCAGTACTTC. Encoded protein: CASINKAYEQYF.